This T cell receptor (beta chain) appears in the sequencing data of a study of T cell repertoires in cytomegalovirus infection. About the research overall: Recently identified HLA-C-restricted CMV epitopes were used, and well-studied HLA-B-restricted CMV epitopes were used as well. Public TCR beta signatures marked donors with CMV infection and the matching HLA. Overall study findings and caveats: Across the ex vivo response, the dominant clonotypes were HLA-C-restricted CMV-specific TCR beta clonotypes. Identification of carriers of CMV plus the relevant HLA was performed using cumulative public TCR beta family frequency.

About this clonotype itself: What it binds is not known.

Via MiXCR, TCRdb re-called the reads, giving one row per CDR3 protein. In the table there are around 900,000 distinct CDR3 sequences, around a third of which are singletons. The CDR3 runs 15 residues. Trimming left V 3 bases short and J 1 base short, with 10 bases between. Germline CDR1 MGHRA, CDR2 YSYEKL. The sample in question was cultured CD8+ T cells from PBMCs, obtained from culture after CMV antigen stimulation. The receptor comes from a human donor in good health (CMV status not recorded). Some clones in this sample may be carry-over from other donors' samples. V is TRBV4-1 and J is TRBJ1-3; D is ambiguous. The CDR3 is CASSQAWRSGNTIYF. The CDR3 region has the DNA TGCGCCAGCAGCCAGGCTTGGCGATCTGGAAACACCATATATTTT.